Presented here are 28 T cell receptor beta chains from one specimen sequenced in a study of blood T cell repertoires in COVID-19 (dated by TCRdb to between 2020 and 2021). Libraries were built with the immunoSEQ multiplex PCR assay. Not all clones reach the TCRdb copy of this immuneACCESS table, which keeps in-frame sequences only. Checked studies attribute under half of the gap to unresolved V genes and leave the rest unexplained. This sample lists under 400,000 clones; 70% to 90% were detected once. About 2.1% of the sample rests with the top ten. Material for sequencing was PBMCs or T cells enriched from blood (not recorded which). The receptors originated from a man aged 35 to 55 in a cohort exposed to, infected with or recovered from COVID-19 (not recorded which).

This clone was seen once. The rearrangement uses TRBV7-3 and TRBJ2-7; 12 nucleotides match TRBD1. V was pared by 11 bases and J by 3 bases, with 14 bases of the junction left unmatched. Germline CDR1 is SGHTA and CDR2 is FQGTGA. The CDR3 totals 16 residues. CDR3 sequence (DNA): TGTGCCCAAAGGGTGGGTTGGGACAGGGGGCTCTACGAGCAGTACTTC. Translated: CAQRVGWDRGLYEQYF.

A word on this clone: In the same sample, other DNA sequences code for this CDR3. J is TRBJ1-3 and V is TRBV5-1; no reliable D call. Trimming took off 0 bases at V and 0 bases at J, with 7 bases between the two ends. This CDR3 has 15 residues. Germline V lookup: CDR1 SGHRS, CDR2 YFSETQ. CDR3 in DNA: TGCGCCAGCAGCTTGGCCGTCAGCTCTGGAAACACCATATATTTT. Translating it yields CASSLAVSSGNTIYF.

This clone was recorded once. The limits of the CDR3 on the DNA are not certain, so only TCRdb's listed CDR3 is given. The chain carries TRBV6-5 and TRBJ2-1; TRBD2 was called by the table and not checked on the DNA. A total of 15 residues make up the CDR3, ends included. The germline gives CDR1 MNHEY, CDR2 SVGAGI. CDR3 in amino acids: CASSTSEWTYNEQFF.

J is TRBJ2-3 and V is TRBV7-3, with 7 bases aligning to TRBD1. The CDR3 runs 15 residues. Germline loops: CDR1 SGHTA, CDR2 FQGTGA. J gave up 1 base and V 3 bases, and 4 bases lay outside the gene matches. The CDR3 sequence: CASSFTGTGTDTQYF. CDR3 sequence (DNA): TGTGCCAGCAGCTTCACCGGGACAGGCACAGATACGCAGTATTTT. Full variable domain (missing parts from reference TRBV7-3 and TRBJ2-3): GAGVSQTPSNKVTEKGKYVELRCDPISGHTALYWYRQSLGQGPEFLIYFQGTGAADDSGLPNDRFFAVRPEGSVSTLKIQRTERGDSAVYLCASSFTGTGTDTQYFGPGTRLTVL.

The V gene is TRBV30, the J gene TRBJ2-3; 9 positions agree with TRBD2. J lost 0 bases, V lost 1 base, and 5 bases had no gene match. This CDR3 comprises 16 residues. Germline V CDR1 and CDR2: GTSNPN, SVGIG (reference sequence). Written as DNA, the CDR3 is TGTGCCTGGAGTGCCCTAGCGGGAACTAGCACAGATACGCAGTATTTT. Translating gives CAWSALAGTSTDTQYF. Full variable domain (rest looked up from reference TRBV30 and TRBJ2-3): SQTIHQWPATLVQPVGSPLSLECTVEGTSNPNLYWYRQAAGRGLQLLFYSVGIGQISSEVPQNLSASRPQDRQFILSSKKLLLSDSGFYLCAWSALAGTSTDTQYFGPGTRLTVL.

This chain links TRBV18 with TRBJ2-7; tentatively, D is TRBD1 (5 bases). CDR3 length: 14 amino acids. Germline V gene sequence: CDR1 KGHSH, CDR2 LQKENI. V lost 6 bases to trimming and J lost 6 bases, with 18 bases between them. CDR3 in amino acids: CASSQLQSRGEQYF. In nucleotides, the CDR3 is TGTGCCAGCTCCCAACTACAGTCAAGGGGCGAGCAGTACTTC.

The chain recombines TRBV28 with TRBJ1-5, with TRBD1 as a possible D gene (6 bases). The CDR3 runs to 15 residues. CDR1 is MDHEN, CDR2 SYDVKM, per germline. The V end was cut by 4 bases, the J end by 7 bases, with 17 bases between. In DNA form, the CDR3 reads TGTGCCAGCAGTTCGATCACAGGGTTTTGGCAGCCCCAGCATTTT. Its translation is CASSSITGFWQPQHF.

The gene calls are TRBV30 and TRBJ2-5; a weak D match, TRBD2 (6 bases). V was shortened by 3 bases and J by 5 bases, with 16 bases between the two germline ends. The CDR3 sequence is 14 residues long. CDR1 GTSNPN and CDR2 SVGIG come from the germline V gene (reference sequence). CDR3 loop: CAWRPTRWGETQYF. The CDR3 DNA reads TGTGCCTGGAGACCGACTAGGTGGGGGGAGACCCAGTACTTC.

This clone was seen only a few times. This chain uses TRBV4-1 with TRBJ2-5, with no clear D. CDR1 and CDR2 (germline): MGHRA, YSYEKL. Trimming pared 2 bases from V and 5 bases from J, leaving 9 bases between. The CDR3 runs to 13 residues. This CDR3 is CASSQWAKETQYF. The CDR3 nucleotides read TGCGCCAGCAGCCAATGGGCTAAGGAGACCCAGTACTTC.

In this sample, this clone turned up once. J is TRBJ2-1 and V is TRBV5-1; possible D gene TRBD1, 5 bases. There are 15 residues in the CDR3. CDR1 is SGHRS and CDR2 is YFSETQ in the germline V gene. V was shortened by 5 bases and J by 0 bases, with 12 bases between the two germline ends. This CDR3 reads CASRPMGLSYNEQFF. CDR3 DNA sequence: TGCGCCAGCAGACCCATGGGGCTCTCCTACAATGAGCAGTTCTTC. The whole variable domain, remainder taken from reference TRBV5-1 and TRBJ2-1, is KAGVTQTPRYLIKTRGQQVTLSCSPISGHRSVSWYQQTPGQGLQFLFEYFSETQRNKGNFPGRFSGRQFSNSRSEMNVSTLELGDSALYLCASRPMGLSYNEQFFGPGTRLTVL.

V gene TRBV7-6 combines with J gene TRBJ2-5; TRBD2 matches 10 bases. CDR1 and CDR2 from the germline V gene are SGHVS and FNYEAQ. The V segment lost 2 bases and the J segment 1 base; nucleotides outside the gene matches: 4. This CDR3 spans 16 amino acids. The CDR3, as DNA: TGTGCCAGCAGCTTAAAGGGACTAGCGTCCCAAGAGACCCAGTACTTC. This sequence encodes CASSLKGLASQETQYF.

The chain uses TRBV9 and TRBJ2-3; D might be TRBD2 (6 bases). CDR1 is SGDLS and CDR2 is YYNGEE in the germline V gene. This CDR3 region has 16 residues. V was shortened by 0 bases and J by 0 bases, with 11 bases between the two germline ends. CDR3 in amino acids: CASSVETSSSTDTQYF. For the CDR3, the DNA is TGTGCCAGCAGCGTAGAAACTAGCAGTAGCACAGATACGCAGTATTTT.

This chain uses TRBV6-5 with TRBJ2-3; weak D call: TRBD1 (5 bases). CDR1 is MNHEY, CDR2 SVGAGI, per germline. Trimming took 6 bases from V and 2 from J, leaving 9 bases between them. The CDR3 is 13 amino acids. The CDR3, as DNA: TGTGCCAGCAGAAAACAGGACACAGATACGCAGTATTTT. Residues: CASRKQDTDTQYF.

The V and J genes are TRBV27 and TRBJ1-5, with 8 positions matching TRBD1. The junction had 10 bases not matched to a gene; V was cut back by 8 bases and J by 4 bases. CDR1 MNHEY and CDR2 SMNVEV come from the germline V gene (reference sequence). This CDR3 contains 15 residues. CDR3 region: CASALDRVANQPQHF. The DNA for the CDR3 is TGTGCCAGCGCCTTGGACAGGGTTGCGAATCAGCCCCAGCATTTT.

This chain links TRBV5-6 with TRBJ1-4; D might be TRBD1 (6 bases). Germline V gives CDR1 SGHDT, CDR2 YYEEEE. V gave up 1 base and J gave up 7 bases, with 17 bases separating them. This CDR3 is 16 amino acids long. The CDR3, as DNA: TGTGCCAGCAGCTTGTCCCGGACAGTAGAAGGTGAAAAACTGTTTTTT. Amino acid sequence: CASSLSRTVEGEKLFF.

J is TRBJ2-2 and V is TRBV19; TRBD1 matches 10 bases. Trimming removed 4 bases from V and 4 bases from J; junction bases left unmatched: 9. The CDR3 runs 17 residues. The germline V gene has CDR1 LNHDA and CDR2 SQIVND (reference sequence). CDR3 DNA: TGTGCCAGTAGTAAGGGACAGGGGCCCGCGGGCACCGGGGAGCTGTTTTTT. Amino acid sequence: CASSKGQGPAGTGELFF.

There are a few counts of this clone. The chain uses TRBV7-9 and TRBJ2-3, with a tentative D call TRBD2 (6 bases). CDR3 length: 17 residues. V lost 2 bases and J 3 bases, leaving 18 bases between the germline ends. Germline V gives CDR1 SEHNR, CDR2 FQNEAQ (reference sequence). CDR3 coding DNA: TGTGCCAGCAGCTTATGGTCGCGCGGGATATCAACAGATACGCAGTATTTT. Protein sequence: CASSLWSRGISTDTQYF.

The chain employs TRBV19 and TRBJ2-6, with D perhaps TRBD1 (5 bases). In germline, CDR1 is LNHDA, CDR2 SQIVND (reference sequence). The CDR3 spans 17 residues. V lost 7 bases and J lost 0, with 16 bases in between. DNA of the CDR3: TGTGCCAGTACCCTCCTGGGGCGAAGCTCTGGGGCCAACGTCCTGACTTTC. Protein product: CASTLLGRSSGANVLTF.

The V gene is TRBV7-6, the J gene TRBJ1-6; D not certain. The CDR3 totals 15 residues. In germline, CDR1 is SGHVS, CDR2 FNYEAQ. The V end was cut by 3 bases, the J end by 6 bases, with 12 bases between. CDR3 region: CASSFSDSINSPLHF. Written as DNA, the CDR3 is TGTGCCAGCAGCTTCTCCGACTCGATTAATTCACCCCTCCACTTT. Drawing the rest from reference TRBV7-6 and TRBJ1-6, the complete variable domain is GAGVSQSPRYKVTKRGQDVALRCDPISGHVSLYWYRQALGQGPEFLTYFNYEAQQDKSGLPNDRFSAERPEGSISTLTIQRTEQRDSAMYRCASSFSDSINSPLHFGNGTRLTVT.

This chain uses TRBV27 with TRBJ2-3, with TRBD2 matching over 9 bases. Germline values: CDR1 MNHEY, CDR2 SMNVEV (reference sequence). J was trimmed by 4 bases and V by 5 bases; bases with no gene match: 4. CDR3 size: 14 residues. The CDR3, as DNA: TGTGCCAGCAGTCGGCGGGAGGGCCCAGATACGCAGTATTTT. Translating it yields CASSRREGPDTQYF.

The genes are TRBV9 and TRBJ1-1; D is uncertain. Germline assignment: CDR1 SGDLS and CDR2 YYNGEE. Between the trimmed V and J ends, which lost 1 base and 0 bases, there was a span of 13 bases. The CDR3 has 16 residues. CDR3 sequence (DNA): TGTGCCAGCAGCGTAATGGGCAGCGGAATGAACACTGAAGCTTTCTTT. Translation: CASSVMGSGMNTEAFF.

This sequence joins TRBV7-9 and TRBJ1-1; the D gene is possibly TRBD1 (6 bases). CDR1 and CDR2 (germline): SEHNR, FQNEAQ (reference sequence). The V end lost 1 base, the J end lost 7 bases, and 13 bases lay between the germline ends. The CDR3 has 14 residues. This CDR3 is CASSLVNRVDEAFF. In DNA, the CDR3 is TGTGCCAGCAGCTTAGTTAACAGGGTGGATGAAGCTTTCTTT.

CDR3 bases: TGTGCCAGCAGCCCTAGCGGGAACTCCTACGAGCAGTACTTC. This gives the protein CASSPSGNSYEQYF. The chain couples TRBV7-6 to TRBJ2-7; TRBD2 matches 9 bases. The J segment lost 0 bases and the V segment lost 5 bases, leaving 2 bases of the junction unmatched. This CDR3 has 14 amino acids. CDR1 is SGHVS and CDR2 is FNYEAQ in the germline V gene.

CDR3 DNA sequence: TGTGCCAGCAGCTTAAGATCCGGATCTGACAGGGTACGTTACAATGAGCAGTTCTTC. It encodes CASSLRSGSDRVRYNEQFF. V gene TRBV11-2 combines with J gene TRBJ2-1; 7 positions match TRBD1. CDR1 and CDR2 (germline): SGHAT, FQNNGV. V was clipped by 2 bases and J by 4 bases; unmatched bases: 17. There are 19 residues in the CDR3.

The chain combines TRBV3-1 (or the pseudogene TRBV3-2) with TRBJ1-3; D is uncertain. The CDR3 extends over 16 amino acids. Per germline, CDR1 LGHDT and CDR2 YNNKEL (reference sequence). Trimming removed 3 bases at V and 0 bases at J, with 12 bases between. CDR3 sequence (DNA): TGTGCCAGCAGCCAGGGAATCGGGAGCTCTGGAAACACCATATATTTT. This gives the protein CASSQGIGSSGNTIYF.

As DNA, the CDR3 is TGCGCCAGCAGCCAAGAGCGAGCTGCTAGCGGGAAAGGGGGTTACCGCCAGTACTTC. This codes for CASSQERAASGKGGYRQYF. This chain links TRBV4-1 with TRBJ2-7; 9 positions match TRBD2. V was pared by 0 bases and J by 10 bases, with 22 bases of the junction left unmatched. In germline, CDR1 is MGHRA, CDR2 YSYEKL. This CDR3 is 19 amino acids long.

V gene TRBV25-1 combines with J gene TRBJ2-3, with a weak D call TRBD1 (5 bases). Germline loops: CDR1 MGHDK, CDR2 SYGVNS. The CDR3 consists of 17 residues. Between the trimmed V and J ends, which lost 2 bases and 4 bases, there was a span of 19 bases. The CDR3 region is CASSELRGWDGADTQYF. Here the CDR3 DNA reads TGTGCCAGCAGTGAACTAAGGGGATGGGATGGAGCAGATACGCAGTATTTT.

The table lists this clone with a few counts. The rearrangement links TRBV5-6 to TRBJ1-2; 9 nucleotides line up with TRBD1. V dropped 0 bases and J dropped 7; count of bases not matched to a gene: 4. Germline loops: CDR1 SGHDT, CDR2 YYEEEE. The CDR3 covers 14 residues. Written as DNA, the CDR3 is TGTGCCAGCAGCTTGGTAACAGGGGGCTCTGGCTACACCTTC. It codes for CASSLVTGGSGYTF.